The 14 T cell receptor beta chains below were found in one sample sequenced in a study of human T cells and chemical hapten exposure. TCRdb re-derived calls from the RACE reads in MiXCR, one entry per CDR3 protein. The top ten hold 3.2% of the sample, which has approximately 97,000 distinct CDR3 sequences, about an eighth seen once. Time point: patch test 2, 6 weeks after DPC sensitization. Treatment of the sample: therapeutic diphenylcyclopropenone sensitization with weekly scalp DPC. This sample comprised whole blood, obtained in connection with sensitization to the hapten diphenylcyclopropenone (DPC). The receptor set was obtained from a woman in her thirties or forties with alopecia areata. Some clones in this sample may be carry-over from other donors' samples.

Only a few counts were recorded for this clonotype. This rearrangement joins TRBV19 to TRBJ2-4; no reliable D call. Between the trimmed V and J ends, which lost 6 bases and 0 bases, there was a span of 9 bases. CDR1 and CDR2 (germline): LNHDA, SQIVND (reference sequence). The CDR3 covers 14 residues. DNA of the CDR3: TGTGCCAGTAGGGCAGACCTAGCCAAAAACATTCAGTACTTC. Its protein product is CASRADLAKNIQYF.

Many counts were recorded for this clonotype. This chain links TRBV14 with TRBJ1-1; D ambiguous. Trimming shortened V by 1 base and J by 1 base, and 13 bases separated the two germline ends. CDR1 and CDR2 from the germline V gene are SGHDN and FVKESK. The CDR3 loop spans 16 amino acids. The DNA for the CDR3 is TGTGCCAGCAGCCAAGTAGGTGCAGCCTCGAACACTGAAGCTTTCTTT. Its protein is CASSQVGAASNTEAFF.

The rearrangement uses TRBV11-2 and TRBJ2-7, with no clear D. The length of the CDR3 is 14 residues. Looked up from germline, CDR1 is SGHAT and CDR2 is FQNNGV. V lost 1 base, J lost 3 bases, and 10 bases lay in between. The chain's CDR3 is CASSLAFGNYEQYF. The DNA for the CDR3 is TGTGCCAGCAGCTTAGCTTTCGGTAACTACGAGCAGTACTTC.

This clonotype was seen many times. CDR3 sequence reads: CASSFLGTNTGELFF. The CDR3 DNA is TGTGCCAGCAGTTTTTTAGGGACGAACACCGGGGAGCTGTTTTTT. The chain carries TRBV12-3 or TRBV12-4 and TRBJ2-2; D is uncertain. The CDR3 has 15 residues. V was trimmed by 3 bases and J by 0 bases, leaving 8 bases between them.

The chain joins TRBV6-9 to TRBJ2-1; TRBD2 matches 9 bases. The CDR3 contains 15 residues. The germline V gene encodes CDR1 MNHGY and CDR2 SVAAGI. Trimming took 10 bases from V and 4 from J; bases not matched to a gene: 11. The CDR3 nucleotides read TGTGCCACCGGTCTGCGGGAGGGCCCATACAATGAGCAGTTCTTC. It specifies CATGLREGPYNEQFF.

This clonotype has ten or more counts. The genes are TRBV6-5 and TRBJ2-7; D is undetermined. The germline V and J ends were trimmed by 10 bases and 2 bases, with 15 bases remaining between them. The CDR3 length is 13 residues. CDR1 and CDR2 (germline): MNHEY, SVGAGI. In DNA, the CDR3 is TGTGCCACTTCGTCGGTATCGGCCTACGAGCAGTACTTC. Translated: CATSSVSAYEQYF.

This clonotype came up many times. The chain carries TRBV12-3 or TRBV12-4 and TRBJ1-3; unclear D gene. Trimming took off 6 bases at V and 2 bases at J, with 8 bases between the two ends. The CDR3 extends over 13 amino acids. CDR3 residues: CASRAAAGNTIYF. DNA of the CDR3: TGTGCCAGCAGGGCGGCAGCTGGAAACACCATATATTTT.

In this sample, this clonotype turned up many times. Written as DNA, the CDR3 is TGCAGCGTACAAGGACAGGGGAAGACAGATACGCAGTATTTT. Its translation is CSVQGQGKTDTQYF. The V call is TRBV29-1, the J call TRBJ2-3; 9 bases fit TRBD1. The ends lost 6 bases at V and 3 bases at J; junction bases unmatched: 7. The CDR3 runs to 14 residues. Germline CDR1 SQVTM, CDR2 ANQGSEA.

The chain is built from TRBV5-1 and TRBJ2-1; D ambiguous. This CDR3 is built from 14 residues. V lost 4 bases, J lost 10 bases, and 18 bases lay in between. Germline CDR1 is SGHRS and CDR2 is YFSETQ. The CDR3 coding sequence is TGCGCCAGCAGCCCCGGAAGGTCTCGCCCCGAGCAGTTCTTC. Amino acids: CASSPGRSRPEQFF. Complete variable domain (other parts from reference TRBV5-1 and TRBJ2-1): KAGVTQTPRYLIKTRGQQVTLSCSPISGHRSVSWYQQTPGQGLQFLFEYFSETQRNKGNFPGRFSGRQFSNSRSEMNVSTLELGDSALYLCASSPGRSRPEQFFGPGTRLTVL.

A few counts support this clonotype. At one boundary the junction diverges from the germline segment, which might be a read error. The rearrangement uses TRBV11-2 and TRBJ1-3, with no clear D. Per germline, CDR1 SGHAT and CDR2 FQNNGV. This CDR3 has 18 amino acids. CDR3 bases: TGTGCCAGCAGCTTAGTCGGTGGGCTAAGCTTCTCTGAAAACACCATATATTTT. Translation gives CASSLVGGLSFSENTIYF.

This clonotype is a singleton in its sample. The CDR3 carries no conserved terminal phenylalanine or tryptophan, so it likely arises from a read error. V and J are TRBV18 and TRBJ1-5; 9 bases match TRBD1. V shed 3 bases and J 7 bases; nucleotides not matched to a gene: 4. In germline, CDR1 is KGHSH, CDR2 LQKENI. This CDR3 region has 14 residues. The CDR3 nucleotides are TGTGCCAGCTCACCGGGACAGGGAGGGCAGCCCCAGCATTCT. It specifies CASSPGQGGQPQHS.

This clonotype has just one count. The J gene is TRBJ2-1, the V gene TRBV27, with TRBD2 identical over 10 bases. V trimming: 10 bases; J trimming: 3 bases; junction bases outside the gene matches: 9. The germline gives CDR1 MNHEY, CDR2 SMNVEV (reference sequence). This CDR3 has 15 residues. Here the CDR3 reads CATRSGLANYNEQFF. The CDR3 DNA sequence: TGTGCCACCCGGTCGGGACTAGCGAACTACAATGAGCAGTTCTTC.

This clonotype was counted between two and nine times. This sequence joins TRBV20-1 and TRBJ1-5, with D possibly being TRBD1 (5 bases). CDR3 length equals 15 residues. The V end lost 1 base, the J end lost 9 bases, and 19 bases lay between the germline ends. Germline V gene data show CDR1 as DFQATT and CDR2 as SNEGSKA (reference sequence). DNA for the CDR3: TGCAGTGCTAGAGTTCAGGGCCGATCAGAGTCGCCCCAGCATTTT. This codes for CSARVQGRSESPQHF.

In regard to this clonotype: An end of the junction does not agree with germline; a read error may underlie this. The rearrangement uses TRBV27 and TRBJ1-5, with 7 nucleotides matching TRBD1. Germline CDR1 is MNHEY and CDR2 is SMNVEV (reference sequence). This CDR3 comprises 14 residues. The CDR3 DNA reads TGTGCCAGCAGTACGACAGGGAGCATTCAGCCCCAGCATTTT. Its translation is CASSTTGSIQPQHF.